The source of this TCR beta chain is a study of OX40 agonist ivuxolimab in advanced cancers. Blood samples were obtained at baseline, cycle 4 day 1, and cycle 7 day 1. The V and J ends lost 4 bases and 0 bases respectively, with 16 bases between them. The V gene's germline CDR1 is MGHRA and CDR2 YSYEKL. CDR3 length equals 17 residues. This clone was recorded once. TCRdb keeps only in-frame clones here, not all; method: immunoSEQ multiplex PCR. The sample records roughly 68,000 clones, 80% to 90% being singletons. The chain couples TRBV4-1 to TRBJ1-3; no definite D call. The clonotype comes from an adult with an advanced solid tumor such as melanoma, head and neck, liver or kidney cancer. Sequenced here: CD4+ or CD8+ T cells sorted from blood, sampled in a trial of the OX40 agonist ivuxolimab. The CDR3 bases are TGCGCCAGCAGCCTCCTCCCCGCCGGCGGCTCTGGAAACACCATATATTTT. The encoded protein is CASSLLPAGGSGNTIYF.